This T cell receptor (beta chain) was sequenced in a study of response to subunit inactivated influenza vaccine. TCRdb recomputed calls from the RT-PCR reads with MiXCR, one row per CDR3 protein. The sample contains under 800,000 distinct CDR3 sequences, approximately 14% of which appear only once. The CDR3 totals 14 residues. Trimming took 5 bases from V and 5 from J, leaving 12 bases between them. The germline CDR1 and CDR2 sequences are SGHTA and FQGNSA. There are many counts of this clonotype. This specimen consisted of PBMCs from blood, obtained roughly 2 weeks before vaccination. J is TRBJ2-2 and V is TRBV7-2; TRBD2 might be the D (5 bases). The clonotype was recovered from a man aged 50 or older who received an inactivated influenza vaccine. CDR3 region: CASSPIRETGELFF. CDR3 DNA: TGTGCCAGCAGCCCGATACGGGAAACCGGGGAGCTGTTTTTT.